This is a list of T cell receptor beta chains from one sample in a study of T cells of healthy individuals. TCRdb fed the 5' RACE reads into MiXCR, producing one record per CDR3 protein. There are approximately 100,000 distinct CDR3 sequences in the sample; approximately 15% occur only once, and over 5% lies in the top ten. The source is a human donor in good health. Each CDR3 is given with its conserved first and last residue. D genes are given only for firm matches. Where a row states a size, it is once, few, many or the class of an expanded clone; other rows omit it.

CDR3 DNA: TGCAGCGTTGAAACGCTAGCGGGAGGACGAGAGCAGTACTTC
CDR3 protein: CSVETLAGGREQYF
clone size: NA
D gene: TRBD2
V gene: TRBV29-1
J gene: TRBJ2-7

CDR3 DNA: TGCAGTGCTAAAGTTTCAACTAGCACAGATACGCAGTATTTT
CDR3 protein: CSAKVSTSTDTQYF
clone size: few
D gene: NA
V gene: TRBV20-1
J gene: TRBJ2-3

CDR3 DNA: TGCGCCAGCAGCCAAGATATCCGAGGGAGGTGGGGGCAGTACTTC
CDR3 protein: CASSQDIRGRWGQYF
clone size: few
D gene: NA
V gene: TRBV4-1
J gene: TRBJ2-7

CDR3 DNA: TGTGCCAGTAGTATCTTCGGACAGGATGAAAAACTGTTTTTT
CDR3 protein: CASSIFGQDEKLFF
clone size: few
D gene: TRBD1
V gene: TRBV19
J gene: TRBJ1-4

CDR3 DNA: TGTGCCAGCAGCCGGACTAGCGGGAGGGGCAACAATGAGCAGTTCTTC
CDR3 protein: CASSRTSGRGNNEQFF
clone size: NA
D gene: TRBD2
V gene: TRBV6-2/TRBV6-3
J gene: TRBJ2-1

CDR3 DNA: TGCAGCGTCGGACGCCTCCAAGAGACCCAGTACTTC
CDR3 protein: CSVGRLQETQYF
clone size: NA
D gene: NA
V gene: TRBV29-1
J gene: TRBJ2-5

CDR3 DNA: TGTGCCACCCTCAGCCTCTACAATGAGCAGTTCTTC
CDR3 protein: CATLSLYNEQFF
clone size: many
D gene: NA
V gene: TRBV19
J gene: TRBJ2-1

CDR3 DNA: TGTGCCAGCCTCGAACAGGACCGCACAGATACGCAGTATTTT
CDR3 protein: CASLEQDRTDTQYF
clone size: few
D gene: NA
V gene: TRBV28
J gene: TRBJ2-3

CDR3 DNA: TGTGCCAGCAGCATCAGGGGGGGGCCCGGCGTCCAAGAGACCCAGTACTTC
CDR3 protein: CASSIRGGPGVQETQYF
clone size: few
D gene: NA
V gene: TRBV7-2
J gene: TRBJ2-5

CDR3 DNA: TGCAGTGCTAGAGATCTCCCTGACAGGGGCAACTATGGCTACACCTTC
CDR3 protein: CSARDLPDRGNYGYTF
clone size: many
D gene: TRBD1
V gene: TRBV20-1
J gene: TRBJ1-2

CDR3 DNA: TGCAGTGCTAGAGGGACCCAGGACCTTTATTTCTCTGGGGCCAACGTCCTGACTTTC
CDR3 protein: CSARGTQDLYFSGANVLTF
clone size: NA
D gene: NA
V gene: TRBV20-1
J gene: TRBJ2-6

CDR3 DNA: TGCGCCAGCAAGGGACTAGCGGGGTCAGATACGCAGTATTTT
CDR3 protein: CASKGLAGSDTQYF
clone size: NA
D gene: TRBD2
V gene: TRBV5-1
J gene: TRBJ2-3

CDR3 DNA: TGTGCCAGCAGCCAAGTCAGGGGTGGCTTCACAGATACGCAGTATTTT
CDR3 protein: CASSQVRGGFTDTQYF
clone size: few
D gene: NA
V gene: TRBV14
J gene: TRBJ2-3

CDR3 DNA: TGTGCCAGCAGCCGGTTGGATGAAAAACTGTTTTTT
CDR3 protein: CASSRLDEKLFF
clone size: few
D gene: NA
V gene: TRBV11-1
J gene: TRBJ1-4

CDR3 DNA: TGCGCCAGCAGCCAAGAATGGACAGGGGTGGATACGCAGTATTTT
CDR3 protein: CASSQEWTGVDTQYF
clone size: few
D gene: TRBD1
V gene: TRBV4-3
J gene: TRBJ2-3

CDR3 DNA: TGTGCCAGCAGTGCCCGACTAGCGGGGGGACCCACAGATACGCAGTATTTT
CDR3 protein: CASSARLAGGPTDTQYF
clone size: many
D gene: TRBD2
V gene: TRBV28
J gene: TRBJ2-3

CDR3 DNA: TGTGCCAGCTCACCGACTGCTACAGATACGCAGTATTTT
CDR3 protein: CASSPTATDTQYF
clone size: NA
D gene: NA
V gene: TRBV18
J gene: TRBJ2-3

CDR3 DNA: TGCAGTGCGGGAGGGAGGACTAGCGAATACGAGCAGTACTTC
CDR3 protein: CSAGGRTSEYEQYF
clone size: many
D gene: TRBD2
V gene: TRBV20-1
J gene: TRBJ2-7

CDR3 DNA: TGTGCCAGCAGTTTTGGAAGGTCCAGGAGCGGGGGGAGCTCCTACAATGAGCAGTTCTTC
CDR3 protein: CASSFGRSRSGGSSYNEQFF
clone size: NA
D gene: TRBD2
V gene: TRBV12-3/TRBV12-4
J gene: TRBJ2-1

CDR3 DNA: TGTGCCATCAGTGGACAGTTAGACAATGAGCAGTTCTTC
CDR3 protein: CAISGQLDNEQFF
clone size: few
D gene: NA
V gene: TRBV10-3
J gene: TRBJ2-1

CDR3 DNA: TGTGCCAGCTCACCACAGGGGGCTATCACCGGGGAGCTGTTTTTT
CDR3 protein: CASSPQGAITGELFF
clone size: many
D gene: TRBD1
V gene: TRBV18
J gene: TRBJ2-2

CDR3 DNA: TGTGCCAGCAGTTTATCGTGGGCAGGGGCTGAGAATGAGCAGTTCTTC
CDR3 protein: CASSLSWAGAENEQFF
clone size: NA
D gene: NA
V gene: TRBV27
J gene: TRBJ2-1

CDR3 DNA: TGTGCCAGCTCATTTTCGGGGGGTGACAATCAGCCCCAGCATTTT
CDR3 protein: CASSFSGGDNQPQHF
clone size: many
D gene: NA
V gene: TRBV18
J gene: TRBJ1-5